This T cell receptor (beta chain) was identified in a study of T cells in Graves' hyperthyroidism and ophthalmopathy. The ends were cut back, 3 bases at V and 2 bases at J, with 14 bases in the middle. CDR1 is SNHLY and CDR2 is FYNNEI in the germline V gene. The length of the CDR3 is 17 residues. Ten or more counts support this clonotype. Amplification of TCR beta CDR3 regions was performed using RNA transcripts as template. With the HTBI primer set, the TCR CDR3 went through a first round of RT-PCR. From the multiplex PCR reads, TCRdb called clonotypes with MiXCR, one entry per CDR3 protein. The sample lists 200,000 to 300,000 distinct CDR3 sequences; roughly 15% were seen once.

The sample was blood. The gene calls are TRBV2 and TRBJ2-6; D is ambiguous. The TCR comes from a young woman with Graves' ophthalmopathy. The CDR3 region is CASSDRDLYAGANVLTF. The CDR3, as DNA: TGTGCCAGCAGTGATAGGGATCTGTACGCTGGGGCCAACGTCCTGACTTTC.